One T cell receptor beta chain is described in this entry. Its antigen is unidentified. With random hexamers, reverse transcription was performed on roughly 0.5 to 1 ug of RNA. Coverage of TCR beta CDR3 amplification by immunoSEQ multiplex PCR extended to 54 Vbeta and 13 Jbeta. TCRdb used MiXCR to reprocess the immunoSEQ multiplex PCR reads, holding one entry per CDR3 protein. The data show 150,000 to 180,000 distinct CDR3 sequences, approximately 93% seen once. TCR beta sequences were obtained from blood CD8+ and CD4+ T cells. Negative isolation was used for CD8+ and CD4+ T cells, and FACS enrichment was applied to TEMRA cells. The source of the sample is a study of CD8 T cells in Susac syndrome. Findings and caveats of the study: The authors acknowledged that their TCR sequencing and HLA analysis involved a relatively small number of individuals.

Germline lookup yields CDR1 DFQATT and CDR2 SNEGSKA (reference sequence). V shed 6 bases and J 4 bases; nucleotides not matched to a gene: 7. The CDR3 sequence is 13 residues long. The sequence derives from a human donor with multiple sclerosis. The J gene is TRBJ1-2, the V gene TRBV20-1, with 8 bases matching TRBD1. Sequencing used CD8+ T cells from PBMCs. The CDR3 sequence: CSAPAGGRYGYTF. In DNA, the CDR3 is TGCAGTGCCCCGGCAGGGGGCCGCTATGGCTACACCTTC.